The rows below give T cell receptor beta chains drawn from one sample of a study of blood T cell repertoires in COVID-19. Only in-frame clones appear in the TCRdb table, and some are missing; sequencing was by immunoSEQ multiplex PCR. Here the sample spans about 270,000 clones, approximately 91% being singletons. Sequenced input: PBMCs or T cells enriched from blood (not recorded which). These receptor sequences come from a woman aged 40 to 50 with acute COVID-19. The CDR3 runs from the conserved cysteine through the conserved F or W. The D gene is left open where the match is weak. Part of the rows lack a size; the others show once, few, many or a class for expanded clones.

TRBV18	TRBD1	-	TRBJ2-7	CASSPVGQAMGYEQYF	TGTGCCAGCTCACCCGTGGGACAGGCGATGGGATACGAGCAGTACTTC
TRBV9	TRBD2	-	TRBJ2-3	CASSVRDYTDTQYF	TGTGCCAGCAGCGTAAGGGACTACACAGATACGCAGTATTTT
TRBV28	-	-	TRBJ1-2	CASSQGPSNYGYTF	TGTGCCAGCAGCCAGGGGCCCTCTAACTATGGCTACACCTTC
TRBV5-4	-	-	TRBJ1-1	CASTRSQGMNTEAFF	TGTGCCAGCACCCGGAGCCAGGGTATGAACACTGAAGCTTTCTTT
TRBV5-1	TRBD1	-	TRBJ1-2	CASSGQGFGYTF	TGCGCCAGCAGCGGACAGGGTTTCGGCTACACCTTC
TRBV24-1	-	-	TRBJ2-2	CATRAGSNGELFF	TGTGCCACCAGGGCAGGGTCGAACGGGGAGCTGTTTTTT
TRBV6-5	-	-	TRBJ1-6	CASGRNSYNSPLHF	TGTGCCAGCGGGAGGAACTCCTATAATTCACCCCTCCACTTT
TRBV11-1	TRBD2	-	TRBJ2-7	CASSSSAGGYEQYF	TGTGCCAGCAGCTCTTCCGCGGGGGGCTACGAGCAGTACTTC
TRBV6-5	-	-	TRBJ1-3	CASRGGFSGNTIYF	TGTGCCAGCAGGGGGGGATTCTCTGGAAACACCATATATTTT
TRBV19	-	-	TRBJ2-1	CASSYQVGEQFF	TGTGCCAGTAGTTACCAGGTTGGTGAGCAGTTCTTC
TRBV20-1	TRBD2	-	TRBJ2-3	CSATGGDTQYF	TGCAGTGCTACGGGAGGGGATACGCAGTATTTT
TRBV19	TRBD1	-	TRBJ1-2	CASSIGRQGRAYGYTF	TGTGCCAGTAGTATAGGCCGACAGGGAAGGGCCTATGGCTACACCTTC
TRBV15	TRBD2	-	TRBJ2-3	CATSPETSDADTQYF	TGTGCCACCAGCCCAGAGACTAGCGACGCAGATACGCAGTATTTT
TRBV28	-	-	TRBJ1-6	CASTEAGKSNSPLHF	TGTGCCAGCACTGAAGCGGGGAAAAGTAATTCACCCCTCCACTTT
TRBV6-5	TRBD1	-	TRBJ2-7	CASRQGQNYEQYF	TGTGCCAGCAGGCAGGGACAGAACTACGAGCAGTACTTC
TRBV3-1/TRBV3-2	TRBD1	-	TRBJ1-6	CASSPGQGNSPLHF	TGTGCCAGCAGCCCGGGACAGGGAAATTCACCCCTCCACTTT
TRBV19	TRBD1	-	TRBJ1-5	CASQTGDPGGRQPQHF	TGTGCCAGCCAGACAGGGGATCCCGGAGGACGGCAGCCCCAGCATTTT
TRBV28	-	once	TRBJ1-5	CASSLWRVGGRPNQPQHF	TGTGCCAGCAGTTTATGGAGGGTTGGAGGCCGCCCCAATCAGCCCCAGCATTTT
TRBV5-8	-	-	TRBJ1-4	CASSLTGQGNEKLFF	TGTGCCAGCAGCTTGACAGGCCAGGGTAATGAAAAACTGTTTTTT
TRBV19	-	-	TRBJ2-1	CASRPWGIGGEQFF	TGTGCCAGTAGACCCTGGGGCATCGGGGGTGAGCAGTTCTTC
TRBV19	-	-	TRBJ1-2	CAGRTDYGYTF	TGTGCCGGACGGACAGACTATGGCTACACCTTC
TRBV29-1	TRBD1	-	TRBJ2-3	CSGKGAGRDTQYF	TGCAGCGGTAAGGGGGCAGGACGGGATACGCAGTATTTT
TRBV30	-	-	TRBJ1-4	CAWSPIGTYNEKLFF	TGTGCCTGGAGCCCGATCGGTACGTATAATGAAAAACTGTTTTTT
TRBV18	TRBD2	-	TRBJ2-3	CASSNPTSESTDTQYF	TGTGCCAGCTCAAATCCGACTAGCGAGAGCACAGATACGCAGTATTTT
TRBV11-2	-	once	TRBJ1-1	CASSLVGWDMNTEAFF	TGTGCCAGCAGCTTAGTAGGTTGGGACATGAACACTGAAGCTTTCTTT
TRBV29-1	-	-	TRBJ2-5	CSVPRGAVVSQETQYF	TGCAGCGTTCCTCGGGGGGCAGTCGTGTCGCAAGAGACCCAGTACTTC
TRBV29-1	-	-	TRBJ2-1	CSVADYPYNEQFF	TGCAGCGTGGCAGACTACCCATACAATGAGCAGTTCTTC
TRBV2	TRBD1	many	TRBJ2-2	CASSGRWTGGTGELFF	TGTGCCAGCAGTGGGAGGTGGACAGGGGGCACCGGGGAGCTGTTTTTT
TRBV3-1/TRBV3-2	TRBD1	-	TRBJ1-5	CASSQGDPGQGARGDQPQHF	TGTGCCAGCAGCCAAGGGGATCCGGGACAGGGGGCGAGGGGGGATCAGCCCCAGCATTTT
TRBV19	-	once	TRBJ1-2	CASRRRQTNYGYTF	TGTGCCAGTAGACGGAGACAGACTAACTATGGCTACACCTTC
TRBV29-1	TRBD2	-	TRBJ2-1	CSVDSGTSGSFSYNEQFF	TGCAGCGTTGACTCCGGGACTAGCGGGTCCTTTTCCTACAATGAGCAGTTCTTC
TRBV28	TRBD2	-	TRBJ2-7	CASSLPSAGDYEQYF	TGTGCCAGCAGTTTACCCTCGGCGGGGGACTACGAGCAGTACTTC
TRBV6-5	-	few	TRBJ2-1	CASSYKRFSYNEQFF	TGTGCCAGCAGTTACAAGCGGTTTTCCTACAATGAGCAGTTCTTC
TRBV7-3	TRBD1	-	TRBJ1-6	CAGKTGNSPLHF	TGTGCCGGAAAGACAGGGAATTCACCCCTCCACTTT
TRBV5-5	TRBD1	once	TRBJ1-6	CASSLTGDSPLHF	TGTGCCAGCAGCTTGACAGGGGATTCACCCCTCCACTTT
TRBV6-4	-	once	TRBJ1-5	CAKTEADSNQPQHF	TGTGCCAAGACGGAGGCGGATAGCAATCAGCCCCAGCATTTT
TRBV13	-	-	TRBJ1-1	CASSLLGQNTEAFF	TGTGCCAGCAGCTTATTGGGACAAAACACTGAAGCTTTCTTT
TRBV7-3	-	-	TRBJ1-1	CASSLGPGDTEAFF	TGTGCCAGCAGCTTGGGACCGGGGGACACTGAAGCTTTCTTT
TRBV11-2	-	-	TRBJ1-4	CASSPRPETTNEKLFF	TGTGCCAGCAGCCCCAGACCGGAGACAACTAATGAAAAACTGTTTTTT
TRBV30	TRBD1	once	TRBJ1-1	CAWSVTGGTEAFF	TGTGCCTGGAGCGTAACAGGGGGCACTGAAGCTTTCTTT
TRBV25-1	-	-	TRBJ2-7	CASSEWATLGEQYF	TGTGCCAGCAGTGAGTGGGCCACTCTCGGAGAGCAGTACTTC
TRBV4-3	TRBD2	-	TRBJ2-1	CASSQEGLALSEQFF	TGCGCCAGCAGCCAAGAGGGACTAGCCCTCAGTGAGCAGTTCTTC
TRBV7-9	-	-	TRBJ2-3	CASSLSSTITDTQYF	TGTGCCAGCAGCTTGAGTAGTACGATTACAGATACGCAGTATTTT
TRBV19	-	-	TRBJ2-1	CASSTAAQGNEQFF	TGTGCCAGTAGTACCGCGGCGCAGGGCAATGAGCAGTTCTTC
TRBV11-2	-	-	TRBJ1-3	CASSQEAGSGNTIYF	TGTGCCAGCAGCCAGGAGGCAGGCTCTGGAAACACCATATATTTT
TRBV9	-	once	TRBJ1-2	CASSPQVGGTVGYTF	TGTGCCAGCAGCCCGCAAGTGGGAGGGACTGTGGGCTACACCTTC
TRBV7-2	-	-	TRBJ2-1	CASSLGGAGVGNEQFF	TGTGCCAGCAGCTTAGGGGGGGCGGGAGTAGGGAATGAGCAGTTCTTC
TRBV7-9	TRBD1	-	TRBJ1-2	CASSLGDRGRYGYTF	TGTGCCAGCAGCTTAGGGGACAGGGGTCGGTATGGCTACACCTTC
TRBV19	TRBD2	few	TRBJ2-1	CASSSSGGAYEQFF	TGTGCCAGTAGTTCCAGCGGGGGGGCGTATGAGCAGTTCTTC
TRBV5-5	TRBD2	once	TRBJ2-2	CASSQIPGLAGTGELFF	TGTGCCAGCAGCCAAATTCCGGGACTAGCGGGCACCGGGGAGCTGTTTTTT
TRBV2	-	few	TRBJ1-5	CASKGQGGDSNQPQHF	TGTGCCAGCAAGGGTCAAGGGGGGGATAGCAATCAGCCCCAGCATTTT
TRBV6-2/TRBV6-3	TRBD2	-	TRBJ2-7	CASSTRSLAGGRYEQYF	TGTGCCAGCAGTACCCGGTCACTAGCGGGAGGTCGCTACGAGCAGTACTTC
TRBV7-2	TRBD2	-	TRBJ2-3	CASSSRTSGGARGTQYF	TGTGCCAGCAGCTCAAGGACTAGCGGGGGGGCACGGGGTACGCAGTATTTT
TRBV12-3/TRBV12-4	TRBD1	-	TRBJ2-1	CASSYVTGTEQFF	TGTGCCAGCAGTTATGTGACAGGGACAGAGCAGTTCTTC
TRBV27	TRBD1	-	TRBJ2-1	CASSSTSRDRIYNEQFF	TGTGCCAGCAGTTCCACGTCCCGGGACAGGATTTACAATGAGCAGTTCTTC
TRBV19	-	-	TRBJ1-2	CASSIVRGGYTF	TGTGCCAGTAGTATTGTTCGGGGAGGCTACACCTTC
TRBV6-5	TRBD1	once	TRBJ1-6	CASSYGTGQGNSPLHF	TGTGCCAGCAGTTACGGGACGGGACAGGGGAATTCACCCCTCCACTTT
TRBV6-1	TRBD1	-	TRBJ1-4	CASSGQTGRTNEKLFF	TGTGCCAGCAGTGGACAGACAGGGCGCACTAATGAAAAACTGTTTTTT
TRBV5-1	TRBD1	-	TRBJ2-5	CASSWGTGGKETQYF	TGCGCCAGCAGCTGGGGGACAGGGGGCAAAGAGACCCAGTACTTC
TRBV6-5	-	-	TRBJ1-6	CASSSGQKNSPLHF	TGTGCCAGCAGTTCTGGACAGAAAAATTCACCCCTCCACTTT